Below are 26 T cell receptor beta chains sequenced from a single sample in a study of sequential checkpoint blockade in melanoma. The treatment was: randomized to nivolumab then ipilimumab (arm A) or the reverse (arm B). This table comes from immunoSEQ multiplex PCR, and its TCRdb copy is limited to in-frame clones, with some not included. The repertoire consists of 30,000 to 35,000 clones, with 82% occurring once and the leading ten covering about 18%. The source was CD8+ T cells sorted from blood (inferred from file names), collected from a patient given nivolumab and ipilimumab in sequence. Receptor source: a human donor with melanoma.

The rearrangement joins TRBV5-8 to TRBJ2-3; TRBD2 might be the D (5 bases). The germline V gene encodes CDR1 SGHTS and CDR2 YDEGEE. CDR3 length: 17 residues. Between the trimmed V and J ends, which lost 0 bases and 0 bases, there was a span of 14 bases. CDR3 protein: CASSLVVSDTSTDTQYF. The CDR3 DNA is TGTGCCAGCAGCTTGGTCGTTAGCGATACTAGCACAGATACGCAGTATTTT.

The V and J genes are TRBV28 and TRBJ2-1, with 7 bases fitting TRBD2. J was trimmed by 1 base and V by 4 bases; bases with no gene match: 7. Germline lookup yields CDR1 MDHEN and CDR2 SYDVKM. The CDR3 contains 16 residues. CDR3 sequence: CASSSLEAGSYNEQFF. CDR3 in DNA: TGTGCCAGCAGTTCCCTGGAAGCGGGGTCCTACAATGAGCAGTTCTTC. Combining the CDR3 with reference TRBV28 and TRBJ2-1 gives the whole variable domain DVKVTQSSRYLVKRTGEKVFLECVQDMDHENMFWYRQDPGLGLRLIYFSYDVKMKEKGDIPEGYSVSREKKERFSLILESASTNQTSMYLCASSSLEAGSYNEQFFGPGTRLTVL.

The rearrangement uses TRBV10-2 and TRBJ1-1, with TRBD1 identical over 9 bases. V dropped 5 bases and J dropped 0; count of bases not matched to a gene: 7. CDR1 is WSHSY and CDR2 is SAAADI in the germline V gene. This CDR3 comprises 16 residues. Written as DNA, the CDR3 is TGCGCCAGCAGTCAGGACAGGGGAGGAATGAACACTGAAGCTTTCTTT. This codes for CASSQDRGGMNTEAFF.

The V and J genes are TRBV7-9 and TRBJ2-2; 8 positions agree with TRBD2. The CDR3 length is 19 residues. V shed 5 bases, J shed 4 bases, and the junction held 18 bases outside the gene matches. Looked up from germline, CDR1 is SEHNR and CDR2 is FQNEAQ (reference sequence). Here the CDR3 DNA reads TGTGCCAGCAGCGGGCCCCGGTATAGCGGGATTGGAAGCACCGGGGAGCTGTTTTTT. It yields the protein CASSGPRYSGIGSTGELFF.

J is TRBJ1-6 and V is TRBV27, with D perhaps TRBD1 (5 bases). V was shortened by 8 bases and J by 7 bases, with 18 bases between the two germline ends. The CDR3 length is 15 residues. CDR1 MNHEY and CDR2 SMNVEV come from the germline V gene (reference sequence). The CDR3 DNA reads as TGTGCCAGCCTACAGGCCGGGACTAACAATTCACCCCTCCACTTT. Protein sequence: CASLQAGTNNSPLHF.

The chain couples TRBV6-5 to TRBJ2-7, with 7 bases aligning to TRBD1. J was trimmed by 6 bases and V by 2 bases; bases with no gene match: 7. The germline V gene has CDR1 MNHEY and CDR2 SVGAGI. This CDR3 is 14 amino acids long. The CDR3 nucleotides are TGTGCCAGCAGTTACGACAGGGTGGCGGCCGAGCAGTACTTC. Its translation is CASSYDRVAAEQYF.

The V gene is TRBV6-5, the J gene TRBJ1-1; possible D gene TRBD1, 6 bases. This CDR3 spans 13 amino acids. Trimming stripped 5 bases from V and 0 bases from J, with 7 bases between. The germline gives CDR1 MNHEY, CDR2 SVGAGI. The CDR3 coding sequence is TGTGCCAGCAGTACAGGGATGAACACTGAAGCTTTCTTT. This gives the protein CASSTGMNTEAFF.

J is TRBJ2-7 and V is TRBV5-4, with 10 bases lining up with TRBD1. CDR3 length: 15 residues. V gave up 4 bases and J gave up 2 bases; unmatched junction bases: 6. Looked up from germline, CDR1 is SGHNT and CDR2 is YYREEE (reference sequence). The CDR3 region has the DNA TGTGCCAGCAGCGGAGGGACAGGGGTCACCTACGAGCAGTACTTC. Amino acid sequence: CASSGGTGVTYEQYF.

This clone is a singleton in its sample. The V and J genes are TRBV9 and TRBJ2-1, with TRBD2 as a possible D gene (6 bases). Germline CDR1 SGDLS, CDR2 YYNGEE. The germline V and J ends were trimmed by 0 bases and 4 bases, with 11 bases remaining between them. The CDR3 runs to 15 residues. CDR3 protein: CASSVAGGTYNEQFF. CDR3 DNA: TGTGCCAGCAGCGTAGCGGGCGGGACTTACAATGAGCAGTTCTTC.

The genes are TRBV5-6 and TRBJ2-7; 8 nucleotides align to TRBD2. This CDR3 spans 14 amino acids. V was clipped by 4 bases and J by 2 bases; unmatched bases: 5. Germline CDR1 is SGHDT and CDR2 is YYEEEE. CDR3 protein: CASSPGGRAYEQYF. CDR3 coding DNA: TGTGCCAGCAGCCCGGGGGGGCGGGCCTACGAGCAGTACTTC.

The gene calls are TRBV28 and TRBJ1-1; 7 bases are a match to TRBD1. The CDR3 runs 16 residues. Germline CDR1 MDHEN, CDR2 SYDVKM. After removal of 3 bases from V and 1 base from J, the junction contained 8 bases not matched to a gene. CDR3 nucleotide sequence: TGTGCCAGCAGTTTTGATATACAGGGGACGAACACTGAAGCTTTCTTT. Residues: CASSFDIQGTNTEAFF.

The J gene is TRBJ2-1, the V gene TRBV6-5; D perhaps matches TRBD2 (7 bases). The V and J ends lost 4 bases and 5 bases respectively, with 12 bases between them. This CDR3 contains 14 residues. Germline V gene sequence: CDR1 MNHEY, CDR2 SVGAGI. The DNA for the CDR3 is TGTGCCAGCAGTTGGGGGGGCTACGACAATGAGCAGTTCTTC. It is translated as CASSWGGYDNEQFF.

Here the CDR3 DNA reads TGTGCCAGCAGTTCTTGGACAGGGGTCCAGTACGAGCAGTACTTC. Protein: CASSSWTGVQYEQYF. The rearrangement uses TRBV27 and TRBJ2-7; 9 nucleotides line up with TRBD1. With V trimmed by 4 bases and J by 4 bases, 8 bases remained unmatched. The germline gives CDR1 MNHEY, CDR2 SMNVEV (reference sequence). The CDR3 runs 15 residues.

In its sample, this clone was seen a few times. This chain connects TRBV28 to TRBJ1-6, with 10 bases lining up with TRBD1. V shed 7 bases and J 7 bases; nucleotides not matched to a gene: 4. Germline-derived CDR1 and CDR2 are MDHEN and SYDVKM. This CDR3 comprises 14 residues. The CDR3 sequence: CASTAGQGNSPLHF. In DNA form, the CDR3 reads TGTGCCAGCACCGCGGGACAGGGGAATTCACCCCTCCACTTT.

J is TRBJ1-2 and V is TRBV5-5, with D possibly TRBD1 on 5 matching bases. CDR3 length equals 14 residues. Germline V gene sequence: CDR1 SGHKS, CDR2 YYEKEE (reference sequence). Trimming removed 0 bases from V and 2 bases from J, with 8 bases in between. The CDR3 sequence: CASSLAGGNYGYTF. CDR3 nucleotides: TGTGCCAGCAGCTTGGCCGGGGGAAACTATGGCTACACCTTC.

The chain is built from TRBV4-1 and TRBJ1-6; tentatively, D is TRBD1 (6 bases). Germline V gene lookup returns CDR1 MGHRA and CDR2 YSYEKL. Trimming took off 6 bases at V and 1 base at J, with 13 bases between the two ends. The CDR3 extends over 16 amino acids. As DNA, the CDR3 is TGCGCCAGCAGACGGGGGGCAGGGTCCTATAATTCACCCCTCCACTTT. This gives the protein CASRRGAGSYNSPLHF.

V usage is TRBV5-1 and J usage is TRBJ1-1; no firm D call. The V end was cut by 0 bases, the J end by 5 bases, with 11 bases between. The CDR3 sequence is 14 residues long. The germline V gene encodes CDR1 SGHRS and CDR2 YFSETQ. DNA for the CDR3: TGCGCCAGCAGCTTGGCCAGCGCTAGGACTGAAGCTTTCTTT. Translating it yields CASSLASARTEAFF.

Here the CDR3 DNA reads TGTGCCAGCAGTTCAATCTTCCTGAATACTATAACCTTTTATCAGCCCCAGCATTTT. This gives the protein CASSSIFLNTITFYQPQHF. This sequence joins TRBV6-9 and TRBJ1-5; the D is unclear. In germline, CDR1 is MNHGY, CDR2 SVAAGI. CDR3 length: 19 amino acids. Trimming stripped 4 bases from V and 5 bases from J, with 27 bases between.

This chain links TRBV27 with TRBJ2-7; the match to TRBD2 covers 14 bases. The CDR3 length is 18 residues. Trimming cost V 6 bases and J 2 bases; bases outside gene matches: 12. Per the germline V gene, CDR1 is MNHEY and CDR2 is SMNVEV (reference sequence). In DNA form, the CDR3 reads TGTGCCAGCAGCCACCCCGGACTAGCGGGAGGAATGCCCTACGAGCAGTACTTC. It translates to CASSHPGLAGGMPYEQYF.

The rearrangement links TRBV27 to TRBJ1-5, with D possibly matching TRBD1 (6 bases). Germline-derived CDR1 and CDR2 are MNHEY and SMNVEV (reference sequence). The CDR3 totals 14 residues. V was clipped by 4 bases and J by 6 bases, with 13 bases between them. DNA for the CDR3: TGTGCCAGCAGTTACAGGGAGGGGAGTCAGCCCCAGCATTTT. Translating gives CASSYREGSQPQHF.

This chain links TRBV19 with TRBJ1-2; 9 nucleotides align to TRBD1. The germline V gene encodes CDR1 LNHDA and CDR2 SQIVND (reference sequence). V shed 9 bases and J 6 bases; nucleotides not matched to a gene: 8. The CDR3 contains 13 residues. The CDR3 region has the DNA TGTGCCAGCGAGCTCACAGGGGGCGATGGCTACACCTTC. Encoded protein: CASELTGGDGYTF.

This chain connects TRBV4-1 to TRBJ1-6, with D maybe TRBD1 (6 bases). Per the germline V gene, CDR1 is MGHRA and CDR2 is YSYEKL. The length of the CDR3 is 14 residues. Trimming stripped 1 base from V and 10 bases from J, with 11 bases between. The CDR3 reads CASSQVGGRSPLHF. CDR3 in DNA: TGCGCCAGCAGCCAAGTAGGGGGACGGTCACCCCTCCACTTT.

V is TRBV27 and J is TRBJ2-7, with 7 nucleotides matching TRBD2. Trimming cost V 4 bases and J 3 bases; bases outside gene matches: 9. The CDR3 has 15 residues. In germline, CDR1 is MNHEY, CDR2 SMNVEV (reference sequence). In DNA form, the CDR3 reads TGTGCCAGCAGTTATAGCGCGGGAGTATTCTACGAGCAGTACTTC. It codes for CASSYSAGVFYEQYF.

The count of this clone is one. In DNA, the CDR3 is TGCGCCAGCAGCCAAGGGGCGGGAGGCACTGAAGCTTTCTTT. Protein sequence: CASSQGAGGTEAFF. The chain joins TRBV4-3 to TRBJ1-1, with unresolved D. The length of the CDR3 is 14 residues. The V and J ends lost 1 base and 4 bases respectively, with 10 bases between them. CDR1 is LGHNA and CDR2 is YSLEER in the germline V gene.

The chain employs TRBV27 and TRBJ2-7, with D perhaps TRBD1 (5 bases). The CDR3 consists of 16 residues. Trimming shortened V by 3 bases and J by 3 bases, and 18 bases separated the two germline ends. Germline V lookup: CDR1 MNHEY, CDR2 SMNVEV (reference sequence). The DNA for the CDR3 is TGTGCCAGCAGTTTGTTCCCAGGGCTGAGGTTCTACGAGCAGTACTTC. Amino acid sequence: CASSLFPGLRFYEQYF.

This chain joins TRBV9 and TRBJ2-3; TRBD1 agrees at 10 bases. Germline trimming cut 3 bases from V and 2 bases from J; bases unmatched to any gene: 12. The CDR3 consists of 18 residues. Germline values: CDR1 SGDLS, CDR2 YYNGEE. The CDR3 nucleotides read TGTGCCAGCAGCGACGGGACAGGGGCCCTCCTGCTCACAGATACGCAGTATTTT. It yields the protein CASSDGTGALLLTDTQYF.